These T cell receptor beta chains were read from a single sample in a study of T cells in Graves' hyperthyroidism and ophthalmopathy. One entry per CDR3 protein results from TCRdb running MiXCR on the multiplex PCR reads. The sample carries over 450,000 distinct CDR3 sequences, approximately 14% recorded once. The sample taken for sequencing was blood. The origin of the receptors is a woman aged 18-30 years with Graves' hyperthyroidism. The CDR3 runs from the conserved cysteine through the conserved F or W. D genes are given only for firm matches. Not all rows give a size; the values are once, few, many and, for expanded clones, a class.

once,TRBJ2-7,.,TRBV28,CASSFYLQGLYEQYF,TGTGCCAGCAGTTTCTACCTACAGGGCCTCTACGAGCAGTACTTC
many,TRBJ2-7,.,TRBV29-1,CSVETGSGEQYF,TGCAGCGTTGAGACAGGTTCGGGAGAGCAGTACTTC
many,TRBJ2-3,TRBD2,TRBV7-9,CASSRGRIDTQYF,TGTGCCAGCAGCCGCGGGAGAATAGATACGCAGTATTTT
.,TRBJ1-1,TRBD1,TRBV6-1,CASSEQGVGTAFF,TGTGCCAGCAGTGAACAGGGGGTAGGGACGGCTTTCTTT
many,TRBJ2-5,.,TRBV11-2,CASSLVSRGTQETQYF,TGTGCCAGCAGCTTAGTGTCCAGGGGCACCCAAGAGACCCAGTACTTC
many,TRBJ1-5,TRBD1,TRBV28,CASRTQGANQPQHF,TGTGCCAGCAGGACACAGGGGGCGAATCAGCCCCAGCATTTT
many,TRBJ2-1,.,TRBV27,CASSFPGVEQFF,TGTGCCAGCAGTTTCCCGGGAGTTGAGCAGTTCTTC
many,TRBJ2-7,TRBD2,TRBV20-1,CSARDVTSGRSYEQYF,TGCAGTGCTAGAGACGTGACTAGCGGGAGGTCCTACGAGCAGTACTTC
.,TRBJ1-4,.,TRBV29-1,CSVEVFEKLFF,TGCAGCGTTGAGGTCTTCGAAAAACTGTTTTTT
many,TRBJ1-2,.,TRBV12-3/TRBV12-4,CASSSGRRQEYNYGYTF,TGTGCCAGCAGTTCTGGACGAAGGCAGGAATATAACTATGGCTACACCTTC
.,TRBJ1-3,.,TRBV20-1,CSATGQFGNTIYF,TGCAGTGCCACAGGACAGTTTGGAAACACCATATATTTT
many,TRBJ2-5,.,TRBV27,CASSIGTLTETQYF,TGTGCCAGCAGTATTGGAACCCTAACGGAGACCCAGTACTTC
many,TRBJ2-3,.,TRBV6-2/TRBV6-3,CASSSAGADTQYF,TGTGCCAGCAGTTCAGCCGGGGCAGATACGCAGTATTTT
few,TRBJ1-1,.,TRBV20-1,CSAGVDEAFF,TGCAGTGCGGGGGTAGATGAAGCTTTCTTT
many,TRBJ2-3,TRBD2,TRBV20-1,CSTLGLAGTTDTQYF,TGCAGTACCCTAGGACTAGCGGGAACCACAGATACGCAGTATTTT
few,TRBJ1-5,.,TRBV5-5,CASSERGDSNQPQHF,TGTGCCAGCAGTGAACGTGGGGATAGCAATCAGCCCCAGCATTTT
.,TRBJ1-3,.,TRBV5-1,CASSRDNPSSGNTIYF,TGCGCCAGCAGCCGGGACAATCCTAGCTCTGGAAACACCATATATTTT
many,TRBJ2-5,TRBD2,TRBV10-1,CASSDGLAETQYF,TGCGCCAGCAGTGACGGACTAGCGGAGACCCAGTACTTC
many,TRBJ2-1,.,TRBV11-3,CASRKGQRDYNEQFF,TGTGCCAGCAGAAAGGGACAAAGGGACTACAATGAGCAGTTCTTC
few,TRBJ1-2,TRBD1,TRBV29-1,CSVRDRGGYTF,TGCAGCGTTCGAGACAGGGGAGGCTACACCTTC
many,TRBJ2-1,TRBD2,TRBV27,CASSDPVGLAGGYNEQFF,TGTGCCAGCAGTGACCCGGTGGGGCTAGCGGGAGGGTACAATGAGCAGTTCTTC
many,TRBJ1-2,.,TRBV2,CASSGYSGGKHGYTF,TGTGCCAGCAGTGGATATTCCGGGGGAAAACATGGCTACACCTTC
many,TRBJ2-3,.,TRBV2,CASSARVKSTDTQYF,TGTGCCAGCAGCGCCAGGGTTAAGAGCACAGATACGCAGTATTTT
few,TRBJ2-2,.,TRBV6-2/TRBV6-3,CASSQSPLGRITGELFF,TGTGCCAGCAGCCAATCCCCCCTGGGACGGATCACCGGGGAGCTGTTTTTT
.,TRBJ2-7,TRBD2,TRBV28,CASTDSGTRLYEQYF,TGTGCCAGCACCGATTCCGGGACTAGACTCTACGAGCAGTACTTC
few,TRBJ2-3,TRBD1,TRBV19,CASSRDRDKWVDTQYF,TGTGCCAGTAGTCGTGACAGGGACAAATGGGTAGATACGCAGTATTTT
many,TRBJ2-1,.,TRBV5-1,CASSKDHNEQFF,TGCGCCAGCAGTAAGGACCACAATGAGCAGTTCTTC
many,TRBJ1-2,TRBD1,TRBV28,CASSLSTGNVGYGYTF,TGTGCCAGCAGTTTGTCGACAGGGAACGTGGGATATGGCTACACCTTC
many,TRBJ1-5,TRBD1,TRBV10-3,CAISESGQGGNQPQHF,TGTGCCATCAGTGAGTCGGGACAGGGTGGCAATCAGCCCCAGCATTTT
.,TRBJ2-3,.,TRBV29-1,CSEWQGLSDTQYF,TGCAGCGAGTGGCAGGGGCTTTCAGATACGCAGTATTTT
many,TRBJ1-2,TRBD1,TRBV27,CASTGRDSNYGYTF,TGTGCCAGCACCGGCCGGGACAGTAACTATGGCTACACCTTC
.,TRBJ1-2,TRBD1,TRBV27,CASSSLLGTGLDYGYTF,TGTGCCAGCAGTTCTCTACTGGGGACAGGGTTGGACTATGGCTACACCTTC
few,TRBJ2-5,TRBD1,TRBV30,CAWGTGTATQETQYF,TGTGCCTGGGGTACCGGGACAGCCACCCAAGAGACCCAGTACTTC